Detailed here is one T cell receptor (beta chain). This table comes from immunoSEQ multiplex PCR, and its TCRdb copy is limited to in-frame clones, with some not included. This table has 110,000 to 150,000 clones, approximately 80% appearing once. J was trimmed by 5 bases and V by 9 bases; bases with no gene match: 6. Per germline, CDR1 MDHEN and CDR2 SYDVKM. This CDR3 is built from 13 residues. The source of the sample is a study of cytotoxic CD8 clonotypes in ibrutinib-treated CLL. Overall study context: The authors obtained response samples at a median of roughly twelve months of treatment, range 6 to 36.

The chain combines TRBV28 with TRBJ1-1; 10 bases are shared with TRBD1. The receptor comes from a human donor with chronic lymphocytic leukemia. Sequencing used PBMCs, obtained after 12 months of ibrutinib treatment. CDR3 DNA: TGTGCCAGTGGACAGGGGGGCTGGACTGAAGCTTTCTTT. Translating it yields CASGQGGWTEAFF.